These 3 T cell receptor beta chains came from one sample sequenced in a study of blood T cell repertoires in COVID-19. This table comes from immunoSEQ multiplex PCR, and its TCRdb copy is limited to in-frame clones, with some not included. The top ten hold under 3% of the sample, which has 200,000 to 250,000 clones, about 88% seen once. Sequences were obtained from PBMCs or T cells enriched from blood (not recorded which). Receptor source: a woman in her twenties or thirties who had recovered from COVID-19.

CDR3: CSVRNRGDGGELFF. The CDR3 DNA reads TGCAGCGTTCGAAACAGGGGCGACGGCGGGGAGCTGTTTTTT. This chain links TRBV29-1 with TRBJ2-2, with 7 bases matching TRBD1. The CDR3 totals 14 residues. Trimming at V came to 5 bases and at J to 7 bases, leaving 10 bases not matched to a gene. The germline gives CDR1 SQVTM, CDR2 ANQGSEA.

This clone occurred once. The chain recombines TRBV4-3 with TRBJ1-1, with D possibly matching TRBD1 (5 bases). CDR1 and CDR2 from the germline V gene are LGHNA and YSLEER. The V end lost 0 bases, the J end lost 4 bases, and 6 bases lay between the germline ends. The CDR3 consists of 13 residues. The CDR3 reads CASSQDRGTEAFF. The DNA of the CDR3 is TGCGCCAGCAGCCAAGATAGGGGCACTGAAGCTTTCTTT.

The rearrangement uses TRBV11-2 and TRBJ1-2; D is perhaps TRBD1 (6 bases). Trimming took 8 bases from V and 4 from J, leaving 20 bases between them. The CDR3 covers 15 residues. Germline V CDR1 and CDR2: SGHAT, FQNNGV. The DNA for the CDR3 is TGTGCCAGCCGACAGGCAACCGGCCTCACCTATGGCTACACCTTC. Translated: CASRQATGLTYGYTF.